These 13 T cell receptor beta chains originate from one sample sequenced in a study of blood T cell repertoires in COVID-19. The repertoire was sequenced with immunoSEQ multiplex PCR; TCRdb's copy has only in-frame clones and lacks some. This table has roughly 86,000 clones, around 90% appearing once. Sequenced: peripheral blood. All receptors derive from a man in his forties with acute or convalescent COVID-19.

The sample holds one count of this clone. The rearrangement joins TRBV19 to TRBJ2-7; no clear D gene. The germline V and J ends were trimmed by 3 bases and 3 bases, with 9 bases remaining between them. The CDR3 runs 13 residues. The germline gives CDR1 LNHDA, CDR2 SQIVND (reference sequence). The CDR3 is CASSIADHYEQYF. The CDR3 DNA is TGTGCCAGTAGTATCGCAGATCACTACGAGCAGTACTTC.

DNA of the CDR3: TGTGCCAGCAGCCACGGGGGGGGAGGGGGAAATCAGCCCCAGCATTTT. This translates into CASSHGGGGGNQPQHF. The V call is TRBV3-1 (or the pseudogene TRBV3-2), the J call TRBJ1-5, with a possible D match to TRBD1 (6 bases). This CDR3 contains 16 residues. Germline V lookup: CDR1 LGHDT, CDR2 YNNKEL (reference sequence). Trimming pared 3 bases from V and 4 bases from J, leaving 16 bases between.

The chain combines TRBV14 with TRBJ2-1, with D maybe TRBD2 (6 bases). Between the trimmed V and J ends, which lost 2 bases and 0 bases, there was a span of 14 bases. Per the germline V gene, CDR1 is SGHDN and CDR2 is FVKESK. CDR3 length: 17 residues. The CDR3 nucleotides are TGTGCCAGCAGCCAACCCACTAGCCCCAGCTCCTACAATGAGCAGTTCTTC. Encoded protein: CASSQPTSPSSYNEQFF. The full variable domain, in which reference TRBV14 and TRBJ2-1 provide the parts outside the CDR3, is EAGVTQFPSHSVIEKGQTVTLRCDPISGHDNLYWYRRVMGKEIKFLLHFVKESKQDESGMPNNRFLAERTGGTYSTLKVQPAELEDSGVYFCASSQPTSPSSYNEQFFGPGTRLTVL.

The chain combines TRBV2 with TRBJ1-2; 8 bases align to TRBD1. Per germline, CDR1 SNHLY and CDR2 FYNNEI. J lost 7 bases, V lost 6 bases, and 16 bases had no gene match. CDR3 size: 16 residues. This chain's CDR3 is CASRAGGSVARVGYTF. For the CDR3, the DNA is TGTGCCAGCAGAGCAGGGGGCAGCGTCGCGAGGGTTGGCTACACCTTC.

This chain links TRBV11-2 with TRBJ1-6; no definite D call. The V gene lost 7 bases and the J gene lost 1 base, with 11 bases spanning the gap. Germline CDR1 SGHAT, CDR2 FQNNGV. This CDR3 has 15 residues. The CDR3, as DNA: TGTGCCAGCACCCTTACGGGTTCCTATAATTCACCCCTCCACTTT. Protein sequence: CASTLTGSYNSPLHF. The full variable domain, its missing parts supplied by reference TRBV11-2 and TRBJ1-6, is EAGVAQSPRYKIIEKRQSVAFWCNPISGHATLYWYQQILGQGPKLLIQFQNNGVVDDSQLPKDRFSAERLKGVDSTLKIQPAKLEDSAVYLCASTLTGSYNSPLHFGNGTRLTVT.

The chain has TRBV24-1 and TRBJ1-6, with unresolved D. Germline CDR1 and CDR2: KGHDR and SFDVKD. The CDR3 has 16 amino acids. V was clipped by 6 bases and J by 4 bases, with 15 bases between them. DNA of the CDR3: TGTGCCACCAGTCCCGAGAATTTATTGTATAATTCACCCCTCCACTTT. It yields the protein CATSPENLLYNSPLHF.

Written as DNA, the CDR3 is TGTGCCAGCAGCCAGAAGCCAAGGAGGGGCAGCTCCTACAATGAGCAGTTCTTC. It yields the protein CASSQKPRRGSSYNEQFF. The genes are TRBV4-2 and TRBJ2-1; D perhaps matches TRBD2 (6 bases). V lost 3 bases and J lost 0, with 18 bases in between. This CDR3 comprises 18 residues. CDR1 and CDR2 (germline): LGHNA, YNFKEQ.

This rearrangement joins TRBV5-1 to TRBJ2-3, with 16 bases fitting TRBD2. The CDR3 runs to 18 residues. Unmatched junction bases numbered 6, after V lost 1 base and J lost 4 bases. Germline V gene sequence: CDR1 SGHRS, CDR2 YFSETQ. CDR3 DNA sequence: TGCGCCAGCAGCTTGAAGTTGGGACTAGCGGGGGGGTCAGATACGCAGTATTTT. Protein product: CASSLKLGLAGGSDTQYF.

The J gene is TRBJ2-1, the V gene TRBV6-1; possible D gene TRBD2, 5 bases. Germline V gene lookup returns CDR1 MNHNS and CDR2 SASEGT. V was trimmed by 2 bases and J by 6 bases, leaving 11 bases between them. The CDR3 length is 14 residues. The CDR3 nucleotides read TGTGCCAGCAGTGAAAACTCACTAGTCAATGAGCAGTTCTTC. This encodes CASSENSLVNEQFF.

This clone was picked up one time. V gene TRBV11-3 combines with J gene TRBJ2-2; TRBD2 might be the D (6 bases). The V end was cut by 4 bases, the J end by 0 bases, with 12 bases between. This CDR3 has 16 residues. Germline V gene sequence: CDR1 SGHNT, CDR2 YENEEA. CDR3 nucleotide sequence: TGTGCCAGCAGCTCAGACGTAGCGGCGAACACCGGGGAGCTGTTTTTT. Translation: CASSSDVAANTGELFF.

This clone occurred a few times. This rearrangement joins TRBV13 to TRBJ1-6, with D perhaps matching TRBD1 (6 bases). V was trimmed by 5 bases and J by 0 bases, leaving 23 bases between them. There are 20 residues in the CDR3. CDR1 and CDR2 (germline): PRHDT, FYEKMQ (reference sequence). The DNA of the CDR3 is TGTGCCAGCAGCGGCCGGGACAAACAAAGTCTTAGCTCCTATAATTCACCCCTCCACTTT. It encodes CASSGRDKQSLSSYNSPLHF.

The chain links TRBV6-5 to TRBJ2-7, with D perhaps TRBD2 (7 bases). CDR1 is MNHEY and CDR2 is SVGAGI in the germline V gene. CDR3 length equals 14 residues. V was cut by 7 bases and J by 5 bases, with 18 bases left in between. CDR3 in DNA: TGTGCCAGCATTGGGGGGGCGCAGAGAAACGAGCAGTACTTC. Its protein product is CASIGGAQRNEQYF.

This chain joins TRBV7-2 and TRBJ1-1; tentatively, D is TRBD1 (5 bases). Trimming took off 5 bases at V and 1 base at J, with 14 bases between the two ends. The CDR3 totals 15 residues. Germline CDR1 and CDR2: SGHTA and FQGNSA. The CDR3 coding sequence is TGTGCCAGCAGCCCCGACCCCCAGGGGAACACTGAAGCTTTCTTT. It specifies CASSPDPQGNTEAFF.